Below are 16 T cell receptor beta chains sequenced from a single sample in a study of T cells in women clearing cervical HPV infection. The assay was immunoSEQ multiplex PCR, and TCRdb's table has in-frame clones only and misses some. The sample data list about 46,000 clones. Sequencing used blood buffy coat. These receptors came from a woman between 18 and 70 years old with a cervical HPV16 infection that either progressed to CIN3+ or cleared (not recorded which).

Regarding this clone: The sequenced fragment ends 3 residues before the CDR3 boundary, so the rest is inferred from the germline J gene. This chain joins TRBV30 and TRBJ2-1; 11 bases are a match to TRBD2. V lost 2 bases and J lost 4; bases outside the gene matches: 7. This CDR3 spans 16 amino acids. Germline CDR1 and CDR2: GTSNPN and SVGIG (reference sequence). The covered CDR3 bases are TGTGCCTGGAGTTCGGGACTAGCGGAATTTTACAATGAG. Its translation: CAWSSGLAEFYNE. The CDR3 in full is CAWSSGLAEFYNEQFF. Together with reference TRBV30 and TRBJ2-1, the CDR3 gives the full variable domain: SQTIHQWPATLVQPVGSPLSLECTVEGTSNPNLYWYRQAAGRGLQLLFYSVGIGQISSEVPQNLSASRPQDRQFILSSKKLLLSDSGFYLCAWSSGLAEFYNEQFFGPGTRLTVL.

Comments on this clone: The read gets to within 3 residues of the CDR3 end, and the germline J gene fills in the rest. V gene TRBV7-2 combines with J gene TRBJ2-7; no clear D gene. Germline V gene lookup returns CDR1 SGHTA and CDR2 FQGNSA. V was trimmed by 1 base and J by 4 bases, leaving 5 bases between them. The CDR3 consists of 12 residues. The sequenced CDR3 bases are TGTGCCAGCAGCTTAGTAGGGTACGAG. Translating it yields CASSLVGYE. The entire CDR3 protein is CASSLVGYEQYF.

On this clone: The read falls 3 residues short of the CDR3 end, and the missing part is taken from the germline J gene. The genes are TRBV30 and TRBJ2-1; 8 positions agree with TRBD1. The CDR3 runs to 14 residues. Unmatched junction bases numbered 6, after V lost 1 base and J lost 7 bases. Germline loops: CDR1 GTSNPN, CDR2 SVGIG (reference sequence). CDR3 region: CAWSGGQGGNEQFF. CDR3 DNA (partial): TGTGCCTGGAGTGGAGGACAGGGAGGTAATGAG.

As regards this clone: The read comes to an end 3 residues before the CDR3 does, leaving the germline J gene to fill in the end. The V call is TRBV7-2, the J call TRBJ2-7; TRBD2 is a possible D gene (7 bases). V lost 5 bases and J 3 bases, leaving 17 bases between the germline ends. The CDR3 totals 15 residues. Germline lookup yields CDR1 SGHTA and CDR2 FQGNSA. CDR3 DNA, as far as it was read: TGTGCCAGCAGCCGGACTAGGGGGGGGCTCTACGAG. It is translated as CASSRTRGGLYE. The full CDR3 sequence reads CASSRTRGGLYEQYF.

The chain's CDR3 is CASSRGGLNTDTQYF. The part of the CDR3 DNA that was read is TGTGCCAGCAGTAGAGGGGGCCTCAACACAGATACG. The chain couples TRBV2 to TRBJ2-3, with 7 bases fitting TRBD1. The read ends 3 residues before the CDR3 terminus; that terminus is restored from the germline J gene. This CDR3 has 15 residues. The J segment lost 2 bases and the V segment lost 5 bases, leaving 7 bases of the junction unmatched. Germline V gives CDR1 SNHLY, CDR2 FYNNEI.

Of note for this clone: Sequencing ends 3 residues short of the CDR3 end; the germline J gene provides the rest. The J gene is TRBJ2-2, the V gene TRBV13; 7 bases map to TRBD1. Trimming cost V 4 bases and J 7 bases; bases outside gene matches: 9. Germline V lookup: CDR1 PRHDT, CDR2 FYEKMQ (reference sequence). The CDR3 runs to 15 residues. Incomplete CDR3 DNA: TGTGCCAGCAGCTCGGACAGGATTACTGACGGGGAG. The encoded protein is CASSSDRITDGE. The whole CDR3 is CASSSDRITDGELFF.

For this clone: The sequenced fragment ends 3 residues before the CDR3 boundary, so the rest is inferred from the germline J gene. V is TRBV30 and J is TRBJ2-5, with 9 bases aligning to TRBD2. The V gene's germline CDR1 is GTSNPN and CDR2 SVGIG (reference sequence). The CDR3 has 15 residues. CDR3 bases read: TGTGCCTGGACCAAACCGGGACTAGCTGTAGATACC. It encodes CAWTKPGLAVDT. In full, the CDR3 reads CAWTKPGLAVDTQYF.

Comment on this clone: The CDR3 is cut off 3 residues early in the read; its end comes from the germline J gene. The gene calls are TRBV30 and TRBJ2-4; 11 bases are a match to TRBD2. Looked up from germline, CDR1 is GTSNPN and CDR2 is SVGIG (reference sequence). The CDR3 sequence is 15 residues long. CDR3 DNA (partial): TGTGCCTGGAGTGTCTGGCTAGCGGGGGGTGCGACT. Its protein is CAWSVWLAGGAT. The whole CDR3 sequence reads CAWSVWLAGGATQYF. The variable domain in full, completed from reference TRBV30 and TRBJ2-4, reads SQTIHQWPATLVQPVGSPLSLECTVEGTSNPNLYWYRQAAGRGLQLLFYSVGIGQISSEVPQNLSASRPQDRQFILSSKKLLLSDSGFYLCAWSVWLAGGATQYFGAGTRLSVL.

Worth noting for this clone: Read coverage stops 3 residues before the CDR3 terminus; the germline J gene supplies the remainder. This chain uses TRBV30 with TRBJ2-5, with TRBD2 matching over 10 bases. Germline CDR1 GTSNPN, CDR2 SVGIG (reference sequence). The J segment lost 5 bases and the V segment lost 0 bases, leaving 6 bases of the junction unmatched. The CDR3 is made up of 15 amino acids. The CDR3 DNA, read in part, is TGTGCCTGGAGTGTAACTAGCGGGGAGGGGGAGACC. This sequence encodes CAWSVTSGEGET. The CDR3 as a whole reads CAWSVTSGEGETQYF.

Concerning this clone: The read ends 3 residues before the CDR3 terminus; that terminus is restored from the germline J gene. V usage is TRBV5-1 and J usage is TRBJ2-5; 8 bases are a match to TRBD1. V lost 3 bases and J lost 1; bases outside the gene matches: 11. Germline V gene lookup returns CDR1 SGHRS and CDR2 YFSETQ. The CDR3 contains 17 residues. Incomplete CDR3 DNA: TGCGCCAGCAGCTCTCTCCCTCCTGGACAGGGCCAAGAGACC. Its protein is CASSSLPPGQGQET. The full CDR3 protein reads CASSSLPPGQGQETQYF.

To note about this clone: Read coverage stops 3 residues before the CDR3 terminus; the germline J gene supplies the remainder. The chain uses TRBV2 and TRBJ1-2; 9 bases are a match to TRBD1. The CDR3 sequence is 13 residues long. Germline V lookup: CDR1 SNHLY, CDR2 FYNNEI. After removal of 9 bases from V and 5 bases from J, the junction contained 7 bases not matched to a gene. CDR3 DNA (partial): TGTGCCAGACGGGTGACAGGGGGTTATGGC. Amino acids: CARRVTGGYG. The full CDR3 reads CARRVTGGYGYTF.

A note on this clone: The sequence runs out 3 residues before the end of the CDR3; the remainder is reconstructed from the germline J gene. This chain joins TRBV19 and TRBJ2-2; possible D gene TRBD1, 5 bases. The CDR3 consists of 14 residues. CDR1 and CDR2 (germline): LNHDA, SQIVND (reference sequence). Trimming removed 4 bases from V and 1 base from J, with 7 bases in between. The CDR3 spells CASSTQGNTGELFF. The sequenced CDR3 bases are TGTGCCAGTAGTACCCAGGGGAACACCGGGGAG.

A word on this clone: Read sequence stops 3 residues before the CDR3 end, and the germline J gene provides the missing end. V and J are TRBV19 and TRBJ2-1, with 7 bases that match TRBD2. Germline V gives CDR1 LNHDA, CDR2 SQIVND (reference sequence). This CDR3 spans 13 amino acids. The V gene end was trimmed by 7 bases and the J gene end by 8 bases; junction bases not matched to a gene: 8. CDR3 sequence reads: CASNLREWDEQFF. Partial CDR3 DNA: TGTGCCAGTAATTTGCGGGAGTGGGATGAG.

About this clone itself: The read ends 3 residues shy of where the CDR3 ends; the end is completed using the germline J gene. V and J are TRBV6-1 and TRBJ1-2; possibly TRBD1 for D (6 bases). The CDR3 loop spans 16 amino acids. Trimming left V 2 bases short and J 4 bases short, with 17 bases between. Per germline, CDR1 MNHNS and CDR2 SASEGT. The part of the CDR3 DNA that was read is TGTGCCAGCAGTGAACCCTTCAGGGGCCCGGCCTATGGC. This sequence encodes CASSEPFRGPAYG. The whole CDR3 sequence is CASSEPFRGPAYGYTF.

With respect to this clone: The sequence runs out 3 residues before the end of the CDR3; the remainder is reconstructed from the germline J gene. V and J are TRBV20-1 and TRBJ2-1; D may be TRBD2 (6 bases). Germline CDR1 reads DFQATT; CDR2 reads SNEGSKA (reference sequence). The V end lost 3 bases, the J end lost 2 bases, and 11 bases lay between the germline ends. CDR3 length: 14 amino acids. CDR3 DNA (partial): TGCAGTGCTAGTGGCGGCGGGGCCTACAATGAG. Protein sequence: CSASGGGAYNE. The full CDR3 sequence reads CSASGGGAYNEQFF.

The CDR3 bases that were read are TGTGCCAGCAGCTTGGTTAGCGGAGGCACAGATACG. The encoded protein is CASSLVSGGTDT. The whole CDR3 region reads CASSLVSGGTDTQYF. The rearrangement uses TRBV7-3 and TRBJ2-3; D is possibly TRBD2 (6 bases). The sequence runs out 3 residues before the end of the CDR3; the remainder is reconstructed from the germline J gene. With 3 bases removed from V and 1 base from J, the gap between germline ends came to 11 bases. This CDR3 contains 15 residues. The V gene's germline CDR1 is SGHTA and CDR2 FQGTGA.